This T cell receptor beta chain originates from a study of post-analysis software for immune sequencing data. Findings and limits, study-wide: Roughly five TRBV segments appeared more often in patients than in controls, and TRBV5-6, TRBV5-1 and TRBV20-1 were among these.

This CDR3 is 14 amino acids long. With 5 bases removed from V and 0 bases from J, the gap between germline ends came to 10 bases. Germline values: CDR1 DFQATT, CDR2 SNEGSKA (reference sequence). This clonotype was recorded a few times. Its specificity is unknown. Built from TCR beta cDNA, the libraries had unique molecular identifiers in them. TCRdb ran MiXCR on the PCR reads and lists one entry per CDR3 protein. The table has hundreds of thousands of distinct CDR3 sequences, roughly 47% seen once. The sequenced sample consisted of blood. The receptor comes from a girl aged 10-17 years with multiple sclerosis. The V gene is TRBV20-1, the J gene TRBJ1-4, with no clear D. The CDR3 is CSAVLVPTNEKLFF. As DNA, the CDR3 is TGCAGTGCTGTCCTGGTCCCAACTAATGAAAAACTGTTTTTT.